This paragraph reports one T cell receptor beta chain. The junction shows a germline mismatch at one end, possibly a read error. No fewer than 5.5 micrograms of total RNA were isolated from every sample. The data belong to a study of blood T cells in healthy people across ages. Alongside a J-beta primer mix, a sample-barcoded 5' primer served in a second PCR lasting about 7 to 11 cycles. TCRdb reprocessed the 5' RACE reads via MiXCR and lists one record per CDR3 protein. The data show around 1,900,000 distinct CDR3 sequences, with 35% to 50% seen just once and more than 20% held by the top ten. Germline V CDR1 and CDR2: KGHSH, LQKENI. CDR3 length: 13 residues.

Input material: blood. This chain uses TRBV18 with TRBJ1-2; D not resolved. The TCR originated in a human donor in good health. The CDR3 bases are TGTGCCAACTCAGAATCCCTCGGCTATGGCTACACCTTC. This sequence encodes CANSESLGYGYTF.